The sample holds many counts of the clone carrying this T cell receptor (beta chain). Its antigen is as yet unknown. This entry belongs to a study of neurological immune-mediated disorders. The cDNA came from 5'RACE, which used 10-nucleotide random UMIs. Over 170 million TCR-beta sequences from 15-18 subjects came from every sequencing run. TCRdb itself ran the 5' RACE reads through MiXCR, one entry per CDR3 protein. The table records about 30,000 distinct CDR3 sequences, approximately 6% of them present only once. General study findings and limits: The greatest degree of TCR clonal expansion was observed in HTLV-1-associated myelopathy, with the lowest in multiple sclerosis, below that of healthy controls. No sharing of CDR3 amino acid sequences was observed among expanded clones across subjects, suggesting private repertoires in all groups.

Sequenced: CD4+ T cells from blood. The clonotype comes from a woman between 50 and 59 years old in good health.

CDR3 protein: CSARDDRAGTVGNTGELFF. CDR3 in DNA: TGCAGTGCTAGGGACGACAGGGCAGGCACAGTGGGGAACACCGGGGAGCTGTTTTTT. The V call is TRBV20-1, the J call TRBJ2-2, with 7 bases that match TRBD1. CDR3 length: 19 amino acids. V shed 3 bases and J 1 base; nucleotides not matched to a gene: 17. The germline gives CDR1 DFQATT, CDR2 SNEGSKA (reference sequence).